This TCR beta chain was profiled in a study of shared clonotypes between healthy human individuals. This clone was seen only once. This CDR3 comprises 14 residues. The germline CDR1 and CDR2 sequences are ENHRY and SYGVKD. Trimming took off 4 bases at V and 8 bases at J, with 15 bases between the two ends. Libraries were prepared by immunoSEQ multiplex PCR; TCRdb keeps only in-frame clonotypes and omits some of them. Of about 490,000 clones in the sample, approximately 78% were seen once. The TCR sequence derives from a middle-aged woman in good health. Some clones in this sample may be carry-over from other donors' samples. Sequenced input: PBMCs. The chain employs TRBV10-3 and TRBJ2-1; maybe TRBD2 (6 bases). The chain's CDR3 is CAISGSGGEDEQFF. CDR3 nucleotides: TGTGCCATCAGTGGCTCCGGCGGGGAGGATGAGCAGTTCTTC.